Below are 6 T cell receptor beta chains sequenced from a single sample in a study of OX40 agonist ivuxolimab in advanced cancers. The library was made by the immunoSEQ multiplex PCR assay. Held by TCRdb, this immuneACCESS table contains in-frame sequences only and omits some clones. Under half of the omission traces to an unresolved V gene where checked; the cause of the rest is unknown. The sample records about 78,000 clones, 84% of which are singletons. The ten largest make up 0.35% to 0.5% of the sample. Sequences were derived from CD4+ or CD8+ T cells sorted from blood, sampled in a trial of the OX40 agonist ivuxolimab. The source of these receptors is an adult with an advanced solid tumor such as melanoma, head and neck, liver or kidney cancer.

The V and J genes are TRBV18 and TRBJ2-2, with D tentatively TRBD1 (5 bases). In germline, CDR1 is KGHSH, CDR2 LQKENI. The V gene lost 0 bases and the J gene lost 6 bases, with 14 bases spanning the gap. This CDR3 comprises 16 residues. CDR3 amino acids: CASSPPRGGIAGELFF. For the CDR3, the DNA is TGTGCCAGCTCACCACCTAGGGGCGGAATTGCCGGGGAGCTGTTTTTT. Full variable domain (rest looked up from reference TRBV18 and TRBJ2-2): NAGVMQNPRHLVRRRGQEARLRCSPMKGHSHVYWYRQLPEEGLKFMVYLQKENIIDESGMPKERFSAEFPKEGPSILRIQQVVRGDSAAYFCASSPPRGGIAGELFFGEGSRLTVL.

Here the CDR3 reads CAWTPGEETQYF. CDR3 bases: TGTGCCTGGACTCCAGGGGAGGAGACCCAGTACTTC. The V call is TRBV30, the J call TRBJ2-5; possible D gene TRBD1, 6 bases. Germline V gives CDR1 GTSNPN, CDR2 SVGIG (reference sequence). V was clipped by 4 bases and J by 5 bases, with 11 bases between them. The CDR3 spans 12 residues.

The V and J genes are TRBV10-1 and TRBJ1-1; D not resolved. The CDR3 totals 12 residues. V was clipped by 0 bases and J by 12 bases, with 11 bases between them. The germline gives CDR1 WNHNN, CDR2 SYGVQD (reference sequence). CDR3 protein: CASSESTGRTFF. The CDR3 region has the DNA TGCGCCAGCAGTGAGTCGACGGGGAGGACTTTCTTT.

This clone was seen once. J is TRBJ2-7 and V is TRBV6-1, with D uncertain. Germline lookup yields CDR1 MNHNS and CDR2 SASEGT. V was trimmed by 6 bases and J by 4 bases, leaving 7 bases between them. This CDR3 comprises 11 residues. In DNA, the CDR3 is TGTGCCAGCAGCAGTGCATACGAGCAGTACTTC. Protein product: CASSSAYEQYF.

This clone was recorded a few times. This chain's CDR3 is CASSRTSGMGYEQYF. The CDR3 DNA is TGTGCCAGCAGCAGGACTAGCGGGATGGGTTACGAGCAGTACTTC. The chain is built from TRBV28 and TRBJ2-7, with TRBD2 matching over 12 bases. Germline V gene sequence: CDR1 MDHEN, CDR2 SYDVKM. The CDR3 totals 15 residues. With 6 bases clipped from V and 4 bases from J, the junction kept 7 bases outside the gene matches.

This clone came up once. The chain has TRBV5-6 and TRBJ1-2, with a tentative D call TRBD1 (6 bases). V lost 4 bases and J lost 7, with 14 bases in between. Germline V gene data show CDR1 as SGHDT and CDR2 as YYEEEE. This CDR3 comprises 13 residues. CDR3 nucleotides: TGTGCCAGCAGCCTCCGCCGGGGGGCTGGCTACACCTTC. It specifies CASSLRRGAGYTF.